This T cell receptor beta chain was found in a study of vaccination effects on CD4 cells after COVID-19. Trimming pared 5 bases from V and 0 bases from J, leaving 14 bases between. Germline V gene data show CDR1 as SEHNR and CDR2 as FQNEAQ (reference sequence). This CDR3 has 16 amino acids. Points on this clone: As yet, its antigen is unknown.

With the ViraFEST assay, the study expanded antigen-specific CD4+ T cells using viral peptide pools, then sequenced them. Once cultured for more than nine days, the cells underwent separation to obtain CD4+ T cells. The cohort was immunized with two doses of either the BNT162b2 or mRNA-1273 vaccine. Libraries were prepared by immunoSEQ multiplex PCR; TCRdb keeps only in-frame clonotypes and omits some of them. The sample has approximately 83,000 clones, 60% to 85% seen once. This specimen was CD4+ T cells from PBMCs cultured with HCoV-OC43 spike peptides, taken after COVID-19 vaccination. As to subset: HCoV-OC43 spike overlapping peptide pool stimulation. This sequence originates from a human donor who received a COVID-19 vaccine. J is TRBJ2-1 and V is TRBV7-9; D may be TRBD2 (5 bases). The CDR3 DNA reads TGTGCCAGCAGCCCCCAAGATGGGAGCTCCTACAATGAGCAGTTCTTC. Translation gives CASSPQDGSSYNEQFF. The whole variable domain, remainder taken from reference TRBV7-9 and TRBJ2-1, is DTGVSQNPRHKITKRGQNVTFRCDPISEHNRLYWYRQTLGQGPEFLTYFQNEAQLEKSRLLSDRFSAERPKGSFSTLEIQRTEQGDSAMYLCASSPQDGSSYNEQFFGPGTRLTVL.